This is a list of T cell receptor beta chains from one sample in a study of T cells after yellow fever vaccination. In TCRdb, the 5' RACE reads were re-called with MiXCR into one record per CDR3 protein. The sample carries hundreds of thousands of distinct CDR3 sequences, approximately 13% recorded once. Specimen: PBMCs, collected on the day of the yellow fever booster vaccination. These TCRs come from a man between 25 and 39 years old who received the YFV17D yellow fever vaccine. The CDR3 runs from the conserved cysteine through the conserved F or W. A D gene is named only where the DNA matches it firmly. Only part of the rows carry a size: once, few, many, or a class if the clone is expanded.

few	TRBV7-2	TRBD1	TRBJ2-1	TGTGCCAGCAGCTCGCGGACAGGGGGTAGCAATGAGCAGTTCTTC	CASSSRTGGSNEQFF
few	TRBV21-1	-	TRBJ2-6	TGTGCCAGCAGCAAAGGAGAGGGAGCTGGGGCCAACGTCCTGACTTTC	CASSKGEGAGANVLTF
few	TRBV27	-	TRBJ2-5	TGTGCCAGCAGTCCGTACACGGATTGGAAGACCCAGTACTTC	CASSPYTDWKTQYF
-	TRBV6-5	-	TRBJ2-3	TGTGCCAGCAGTTACTCGGGTTTGTCGCGCACAGATACGCAGTATTTT	CASSYSGLSRTDTQYF
few	TRBV20-1	TRBD2	TRBJ2-7	TGCAGTGCTGGGCGGCGGGAGGCGGTCCACGAGCAGTACTTC	CSAGRREAVHEQYF
-	TRBV20-1	-	TRBJ2-7	TGCAGTGCTACCTTGCTCTTGGCGGGTGGAAGGGAGCAGTACTTC	CSATLLLAGGREQYF
few	TRBV20-1	-	TRBJ2-7	TGCAGTGCTAGAGAGGAGGCAAGGAACGAGCAGTACTTC	CSAREEARNEQYF
many	TRBV12-3/TRBV12-4	-	TRBJ2-2	TGTGCCAGCAACCAGGGGCAAAGGGAGCTGTTTTTT	CASNQGQRELFF
-	TRBV5-6	-	TRBJ2-7	TGTGCCAGCAGCTTGTACGGGGCCCTTTACGAGCAGTACTTC	CASSLYGALYEQYF
many	TRBV4-2	TRBD1	TRBJ2-3	TGTGCCAGCAGCCAAGATTGGGACAGGGAGGCACAAGATACGCAGTATTTT	CASSQDWDREAQDTQYF
-	TRBV6-5	TRBD2	TRBJ2-1	TGTGCCAGCAGTTACCCAGCGGGAGGGCAGAATGAGCAGTTCTTC	CASSYPAGGQNEQFF
many	TRBV7-3	-	TRBJ1-1	TGTGCCAGCAGCCCCGGGACACCGAACACTGAAGCTTTCTTT	CASSPGTPNTEAFF
-	TRBV5-1	-	TRBJ2-7	TGCGCCAGCAGCTTAGCGGTAGCCTACGAGCAGTACTTC	CASSLAVAYEQYF
-	TRBV5-1	TRBD1	TRBJ2-3	TGCGCCAGCAGTCCTGGTGGGACAGAACTCACAGATACGCAGTATTTT	CASSPGGTELTDTQYF
-	TRBV14	TRBD1	TRBJ1-2	TGTGCCAGCAGCCAAGCCGGGACAGGGGGCCACGGCTACACCTTC	CASSQAGTGGHGYTF
-	TRBV15	-	TRBJ1-1	TGTGCCACCAGCAGGCTCGCCGGGGGCGTCACTGAAGCTTTCTTT	CATSRLAGGVTEAFF
-	TRBV14	-	TRBJ2-7	TGTGCCAGCAGAGAGGAGTACGAGCAGTACTTC	CASREEYEQYF
-	TRBV24-1	TRBD1	TRBJ2-3	TGTGCCACCAGTGATCCAACGACAGGGAAGAGCACAGATACGCAGTATTTT	CATSDPTTGKSTDTQYF
many	TRBV5-5	-	TRBJ1-2	TGTGCCAGCAGCTTTGGGGCAGGGGATGGCTACACCTTC	CASSFGAGDGYTF
-	TRBV19	-	TRBJ2-3	TGTGCCAGTAGTCCCTTTTGGCAGGGCAGGACAGATACGCAGTATTTT	CASSPFWQGRTDTQYF
few	TRBV9	-	TRBJ1-6	TGTGCCAGCAGCGTAGGGGACACCAATTCACCCCTCCACTTT	CASSVGDTNSPLHF
few	TRBV12-3/TRBV12-4	TRBD2	TRBJ2-1	TGTGCCAGCAGCCGACTTCCCCCTAGCGGGAGGGATGAGCAGTTCTTC	CASSRLPPSGRDEQFF